Here is one T cell receptor (beta chain) with its context. TCR beta sequencing covered blood CD8+ and CD4+ T cells. Controls were age- and sex-matched healthy donors. The data originate from a study of CD8 T cells in Susac syndrome. With random hexamers, reverse transcription was performed on about 0.45 to 1 ug of RNA. Amplification of TCR beta CDR3 spanned 54 Vbeta and 13 Jbeta via immunoSEQ multiplex PCR. Each CDR3 protein is one row after TCRdb ran MiXCR on the immunoSEQ multiplex PCR reads. The sample consists of roughly 200,000 distinct CDR3 sequences, about 94% of them appearing once. The CDR3 extends over 14 amino acids. CDR1 MNHNY and CDR2 SVGAGI come from the germline V gene (reference sequence). V shed 5 bases, J shed 4 bases, and the junction held 7 bases outside the gene matches.

The chain employs TRBV6-6 and TRBJ1-1; TRBD1 matches at 7 bases. This TCR was recovered from a human donor in good health. The sequenced sample consisted of CD4+ T cells from PBMCs. The CDR3 region is CASSRTGEGTEAFF. CDR3 nucleotide sequence: TGTGCCAGCAGTCGTACAGGGGAGGGCACTGAAGCTTTCTTT.